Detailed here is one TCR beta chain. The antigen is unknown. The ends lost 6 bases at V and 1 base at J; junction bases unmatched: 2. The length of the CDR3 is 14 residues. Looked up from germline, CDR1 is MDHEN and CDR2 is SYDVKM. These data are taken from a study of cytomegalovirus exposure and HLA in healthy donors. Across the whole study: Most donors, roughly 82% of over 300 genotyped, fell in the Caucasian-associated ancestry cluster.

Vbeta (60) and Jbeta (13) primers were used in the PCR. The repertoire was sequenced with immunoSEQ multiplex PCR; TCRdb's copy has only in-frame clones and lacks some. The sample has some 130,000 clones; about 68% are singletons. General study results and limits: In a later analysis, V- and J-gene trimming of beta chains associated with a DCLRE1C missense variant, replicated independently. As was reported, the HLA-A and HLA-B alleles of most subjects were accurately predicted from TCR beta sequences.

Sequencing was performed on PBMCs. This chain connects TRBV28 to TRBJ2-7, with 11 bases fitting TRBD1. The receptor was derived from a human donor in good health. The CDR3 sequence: CASRGTGGSYEQYF. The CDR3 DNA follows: TGTGCCAGCAGGGGGACAGGGGGATCCTACGAGCAGTACTTC.